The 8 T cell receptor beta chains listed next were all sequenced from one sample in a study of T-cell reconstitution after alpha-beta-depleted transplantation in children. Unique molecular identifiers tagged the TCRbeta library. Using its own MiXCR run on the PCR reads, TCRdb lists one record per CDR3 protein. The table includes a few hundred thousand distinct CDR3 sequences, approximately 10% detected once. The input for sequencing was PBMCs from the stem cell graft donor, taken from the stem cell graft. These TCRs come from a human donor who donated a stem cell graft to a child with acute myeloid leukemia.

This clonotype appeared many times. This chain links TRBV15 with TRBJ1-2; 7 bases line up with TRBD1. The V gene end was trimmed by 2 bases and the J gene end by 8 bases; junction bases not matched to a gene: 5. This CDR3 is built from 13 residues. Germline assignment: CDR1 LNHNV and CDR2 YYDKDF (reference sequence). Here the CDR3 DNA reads TGTGCCACCAGCAGACGACAGGGAGGAGGCTACACCTTC. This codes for CATSRRQGGGYTF.

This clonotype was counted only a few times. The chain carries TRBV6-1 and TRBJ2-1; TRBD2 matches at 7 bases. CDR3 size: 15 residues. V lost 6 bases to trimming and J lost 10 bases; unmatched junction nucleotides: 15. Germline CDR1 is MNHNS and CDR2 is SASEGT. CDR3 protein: CASRGLGREWVEQFF. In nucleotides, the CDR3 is TGTGCCAGCAGGGGCCTTGGGAGGGAATGGGTGGAGCAGTTCTTC.

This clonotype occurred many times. The CDR3 loop reads CSVGRGGEKLFF. The CDR3, as DNA: TGCAGCGTTGGAAGGGGAGGAGAAAAACTGTTTTTT. The gene calls are TRBV29-1 and TRBJ1-4; D is possibly TRBD1 (5 bases). V was pared by 4 bases and J by 8 bases, with 11 bases between. This CDR3 contains 12 residues. CDR1 and CDR2 from the germline V gene are SQVTM and ANQGSEA.

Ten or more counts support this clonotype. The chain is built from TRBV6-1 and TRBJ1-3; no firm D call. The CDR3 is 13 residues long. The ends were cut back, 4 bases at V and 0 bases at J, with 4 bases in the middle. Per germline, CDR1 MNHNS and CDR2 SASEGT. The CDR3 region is CASSASSGNTIYF. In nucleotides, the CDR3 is TGTGCCAGCAGTGCCAGCTCTGGAAACACCATATATTTT.

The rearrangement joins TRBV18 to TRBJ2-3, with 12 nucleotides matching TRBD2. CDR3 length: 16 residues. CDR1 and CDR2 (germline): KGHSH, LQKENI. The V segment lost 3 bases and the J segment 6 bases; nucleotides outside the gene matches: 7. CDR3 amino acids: CASSPRTSGGLDTQYF. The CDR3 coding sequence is TGTGCCAGCTCACCGCGTACTAGCGGGGGGCTGGATACGCAGTATTTT.

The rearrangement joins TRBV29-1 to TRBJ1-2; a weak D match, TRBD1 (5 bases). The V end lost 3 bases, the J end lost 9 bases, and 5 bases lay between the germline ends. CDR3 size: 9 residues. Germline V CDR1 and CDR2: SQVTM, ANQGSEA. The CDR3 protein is CSVEGRYTF. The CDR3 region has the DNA TGCAGCGTTGAGGGACGCTACACCTTC.

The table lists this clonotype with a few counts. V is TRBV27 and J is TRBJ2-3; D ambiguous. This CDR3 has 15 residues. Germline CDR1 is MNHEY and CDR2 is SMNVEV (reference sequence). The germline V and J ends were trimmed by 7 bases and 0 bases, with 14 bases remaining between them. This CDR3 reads CASKVRGRSTDTQYF. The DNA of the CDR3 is TGTGCCAGCAAGGTCCGCGGCCGTAGCACAGATACGCAGTATTTT.

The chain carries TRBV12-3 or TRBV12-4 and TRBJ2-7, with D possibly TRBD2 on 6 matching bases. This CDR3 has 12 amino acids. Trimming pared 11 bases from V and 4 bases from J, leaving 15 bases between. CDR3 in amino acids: CAGGAGRYEQYF. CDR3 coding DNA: TGTGCCGGCGGGGCAGGGAGGTACGAGCAGTACTTC.